This TCR beta chain appears in the sequencing data of a study of PD-1 blockade in classical Hodgkin lymphoma. Germline-derived CDR1 and CDR2 are LNHDA and SQIVND (reference sequence). This CDR3 is 14 amino acids long. V was pared by 7 bases and J by 2 bases, with 5 bases of the junction left unmatched. Here immunoSEQ multiplex PCR was the method, and the copy in TCRdb shows in-frame clones only, minus some. The sample has about 64,000 clones, less than 95% seen once. Noted time point: cycle 4 day 1 (C4D1), after five to seven weeks of nivolumab. Every single patient, without exception, relapsed after autologous stem cell transplantation, and brentuximab vedotin exposure varied.

This chain joins TRBV19 and TRBJ2-7, with 10 bases identical to TRBD1. This sequence was found in a human donor with classical Hodgkin lymphoma. The specimen comprised peripheral blood mononuclear cells (PBMCs), sampled before the fourth cycle of nivolumab. CDR3 protein: CASKGTGDTYEQYF. The CDR3 DNA follows: TGTGCCAGTAAGGGGACAGGGGATACCTACGAGCAGTACTTC.